These 10 T cell receptor beta chains share one sample of origin, sequenced in a study of blood T cell repertoires in COVID-19. Clones were sequenced by immunoSEQ multiplex PCR, and TCRdb holds only the in-frame ones, with some missing. The repertoire consists of 40,000 to 45,000 clones, with about 88% occurring once and the leading ten covering 2% to 2.5%. What was sequenced was peripheral blood. These receptors were collected from a human donor in a cohort sampled during active COVID-19.

The chain carries TRBV3-1 (or the pseudogene TRBV3-2) and TRBJ1-1, with D possibly being TRBD1 (6 bases). V was shortened by 4 bases and J by 1 base, with 10 bases between the two germline ends. Germline CDR1 LGHDT, CDR2 YNNKEL (reference sequence). The CDR3 runs to 14 residues. CDR3 in amino acids: CASSRVQGNTEAFF. Here the CDR3 DNA reads TGTGCCAGCAGCCGGGTACAGGGGAACACTGAAGCTTTCTTT.

The rearrangement joins TRBV19 to TRBJ1-2, with D hard to call. The CDR3 covers 14 residues. Trimming took 5 bases from V and 0 from J, leaving 10 bases between them. CDR1 and CDR2 from the germline V gene are LNHDA and SQIVND (reference sequence). Here the CDR3 reads CASSGQLANYGYTF. DNA for the CDR3: TGTGCCAGTAGTGGCCAGCTAGCTAACTATGGCTACACCTTC.

The J gene is TRBJ2-1, the V gene TRBV6-5; TRBD2 aligns across 7 bases. Looked up from germline, CDR1 is MNHEY and CDR2 is SVGAGI. Unmatched junction bases numbered 5, after V lost 8 bases and J lost 4 bases. This CDR3 has 13 residues. The CDR3 DNA reads TGTGCCAGCTCTAGCGGAGTTTACAATGAGCAGTTCTTC. Protein sequence: CASSSGVYNEQFF.

The chain employs TRBV30 and TRBJ2-5; a possible D gene is TRBD1 (6 bases). CDR3 length equals 12 residues. V was trimmed by 2 bases and J by 6 bases, leaving 10 bases between them. The germline CDR1 and CDR2 sequences are GTSNPN and SVGIG (reference sequence). This chain's CDR3 is CAWSLDRQTQYF. The CDR3 DNA sequence: TGTGCCTGGAGTCTAGACAGGCAGACCCAGTACTTC.

The rearrangement joins TRBV5-1 to TRBJ2-5, with 10 bases matching TRBD1. The CDR3 is 17 residues long. Germline lookup yields CDR1 SGHRS and CDR2 YFSETQ. V dropped 4 bases and J dropped 6; count of bases not matched to a gene: 15. CDR3 nucleotides: TGCGCCAGCAGCCCCCGGACAGGGGGTCATCCAGCGAAGACCCAGTACTTC. This encodes CASSPRTGGHPAKTQYF.

The chain combines TRBV15 with TRBJ1-5; 11 nucleotides align to TRBD1. V trimming: 0 bases; J trimming: 3 bases; junction bases outside the gene matches: 10. The CDR3 length is 19 residues. Germline V CDR1 and CDR2: LNHNV, YYDKDF (reference sequence). In nucleotides, the CDR3 is TGTGCCACCAGCAGAGACGTAGTGGACAGGGGGCAGGTCAATCAGCCCCAGCATTTT. Protein product: CATSRDVVDRGQVNQPQHF.

V gene TRBV3-1 (or the pseudogene TRBV3-2) combines with J gene TRBJ1-6; maybe TRBD1 (5 bases). Trimming took off 0 bases at V and 10 bases at J, with 13 bases between the two ends. Germline V gene data show CDR1 as LGHDT and CDR2 as YNNKEL (reference sequence). This CDR3 is 15 amino acids long. The CDR3 region has the DNA TGTGCCAGCAGCCAAGAGGGGCCCGTCTGGTCACCCCTCCACTTT. Translation: CASSQEGPVWSPLHF.

The chain couples TRBV6-4 to TRBJ2-7, with 10 bases fitting TRBD2. CDR3 size: 16 residues. Trimming cost V 7 bases and J 4 bases; bases outside gene matches: 13. CDR1 is MRHNA and CDR2 is SNTAGT in the germline V gene. As DNA, the CDR3 is TGTGCCAGCAACCAACCGAGCGGGGGGGCGCAGTACGAGCAGTACTTC. This sequence encodes CASNQPSGGAQYEQYF.

The chain links TRBV5-5 to TRBJ1-3; D might be TRBD1 (5 bases). V was shortened by 2 bases and J by 4 bases, with 10 bases between the two germline ends. The length of the CDR3 is 14 residues. From germline, CDR1 is SGHKS and CDR2 YYEKEE (reference sequence). This CDR3 is CASSFQGGGNTIYF. Written as DNA, the CDR3 is TGTGCCAGCAGCTTCCAGGGTGGGGGAAACACCATATATTTT. The full variable domain, its missing parts supplied by reference TRBV5-5 and TRBJ1-3, is DAGVTQSPTHLIKTRGQQVTLRCSPISGHKSVSWYQQVLGQGPQFIFQYYEKEERGRGNFPDRFSARQFPNYSSELNVNALLLGDSALYLCASSFQGGGNTIYFGEGSWLTVV.

This chain connects TRBV7-9 to TRBJ2-1; perhaps TRBD1 as D (5 bases). This CDR3 is 15 amino acids long. The ends were cut back, 0 bases at V and 1 base at J, with 7 bases in the middle. The germline V gene has CDR1 SEHNR and CDR2 FQNEAQ (reference sequence). This chain's CDR3 is CASSLAGASYNEQFF. The CDR3 region has the DNA TGTGCCAGCAGCTTAGCAGGGGCGTCCTACAATGAGCAGTTCTTC.